One sample yielded the 8 T cell receptor beta chains listed below, sequenced in a study of cytomegalovirus exposure and HLA in healthy donors. The PCR ran on 60 Vbeta and 13 Jbeta primers. Sequencing was performed with immunoSEQ multiplex PCR; in TCRdb, only in-frame clones are kept and a portion is missing. The sample carries approximately 200,000 clones, approximately 78% recorded once. Sequenced: PBMCs. The receptors here all came from a woman aged 45-60 years in good health and CMV-seropositive.

This clone was seen only once. CDR3 DNA: TGTGCCAGCAGACACAGGGCTCCTAATGAAAAACTGTTTTTT. It codes for CASRHRAPNEKLFF. This chain links TRBV28 with TRBJ1-4; D perhaps matches TRBD1 (6 bases). This CDR3 comprises 14 residues. Deletions cut 6 bases from V and 3 bases from J, with 11 bases between. The V gene's germline CDR1 is MDHEN and CDR2 SYDVKM.

V and J are TRBV19 and TRBJ2-2, with TRBD2 matching over 16 bases. The CDR3 extends over 18 amino acids. Germline CDR1 is LNHDA and CDR2 is SQIVND (reference sequence). J gave up 0 bases and V 4 bases, and 2 bases lay outside the gene matches. For the CDR3, the DNA is TGTGCCAGTAGTAGGGGACTAGCGGGGGGGGCGAACACCGGGGAGCTGTTTTTT. This translates into CASSRGLAGGANTGELFF.

V is TRBV23-1 and J is TRBJ2-1; 7 positions agree with TRBD2. TRBV23-1 is treated as an ORF (open reading frame) with a function not yet certain. V lost 3 bases and J lost 8; bases outside the gene matches: 16. The length of the CDR3 is 17 residues. The CDR3 spells CASSHCLLLARDDEQFF. The CDR3 nucleotides are TGCGCCAGCAGTCATTGCTTACTACTAGCGAGAGACGATGAGCAGTTCTTC.

This chain connects TRBV9 to TRBJ2-7; TRBD2 aligns across 8 bases. The CDR3 runs to 15 residues. V lost 4 bases and J lost 0; bases outside the gene matches: 6. Germline V gives CDR1 SGDLS, CDR2 YYNGEE. As DNA, the CDR3 is TGTGCCAGCAGCCGGGGGGGTCTTGGCTCCTACGAGCAGTACTTC. The encoded protein is CASSRGGLGSYEQYF.

CDR3 bases: TGCGCCAGCAGCCAAGATCCCTTTAGGACAGGGTCCTACGAGCAGTACTTC. Protein product: CASSQDPFRTGSYEQYF. This sequence joins TRBV4-3 and TRBJ2-7; 8 nucleotides match TRBD1. V shed 0 bases and J 1 base; nucleotides not matched to a gene: 8. CDR1 and CDR2 from the germline V gene are LGHNA and YSLEER. The CDR3 covers 17 residues.

The chain couples TRBV6-1 to TRBJ2-1; D is uncertain. Germline V gene lookup returns CDR1 MNHNS and CDR2 SASEGT. The CDR3 spans 15 residues. The V end was cut by 1 base, the J end by 0 bases, with 7 bases between. CDR3 sequence reads: CASSEVANSYNEQFF. In DNA, the CDR3 is TGTGCCAGCAGTGAAGTGGCCAACTCCTACAATGAGCAGTTCTTC.

The chain uses TRBV11-2 and TRBJ1-1; D is uncertain. The CDR3 has 15 amino acids. Trimming took 5 bases from V and 1 from J, leaving 14 bases between them. Germline V gives CDR1 SGHAT, CDR2 FQNNGV. CDR3 sequence: CASSPARTPNTEAFF. In DNA form, the CDR3 reads TGTGCCAGCAGCCCTGCCAGAACGCCGAACACTGAAGCTTTCTTT.

There are a few counts of this clone. The J gene is TRBJ1-5, the V gene TRBV7-2; D might be TRBD1 (6 bases). Germline values: CDR1 SGHTA, CDR2 FQGNSA. This CDR3 has 15 amino acids. With 7 bases removed from V and 0 bases from J, the gap between germline ends came to 13 bases. The CDR3: CASIQGPYSNQPQHF. The CDR3 DNA follows: TGTGCCAGCATACAGGGTCCCTATAGCAATCAGCCCCAGCATTTT.